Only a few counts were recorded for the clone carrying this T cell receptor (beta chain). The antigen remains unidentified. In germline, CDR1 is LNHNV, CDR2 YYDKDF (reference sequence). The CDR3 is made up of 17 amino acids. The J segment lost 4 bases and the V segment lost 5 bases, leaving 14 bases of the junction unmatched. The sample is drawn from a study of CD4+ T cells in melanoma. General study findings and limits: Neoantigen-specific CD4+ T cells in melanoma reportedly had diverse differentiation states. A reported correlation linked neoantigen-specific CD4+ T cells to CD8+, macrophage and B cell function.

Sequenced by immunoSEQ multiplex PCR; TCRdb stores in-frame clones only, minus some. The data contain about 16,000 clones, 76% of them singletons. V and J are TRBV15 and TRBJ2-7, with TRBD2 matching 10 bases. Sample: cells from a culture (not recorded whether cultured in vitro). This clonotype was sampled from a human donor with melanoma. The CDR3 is CATSQLGASGGAYEQYF. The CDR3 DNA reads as TGTGCCACCAGCCAACTGGGGGCGAGCGGGGGGGCATACGAGCAGTACTTC.